These 8 T cell receptor beta chains came from one sample sequenced in a study of blood T cell repertoires in COVID-19. Measured with immunoSEQ multiplex PCR; TCRdb has only the in-frame clones, and not every one. Of about 100,000 clones detected, approximately 90% appear once; the ten largest clones hold around 2.1%. Sequences were obtained from peripheral blood. The receptors were sampled from a man aged 50 to 60 with active COVID-19.

The V and J genes are TRBV6-2 or TRBV6-3 and TRBJ2-3; TRBD2 matches 12 bases. V lost 5 bases, J lost 5 bases, and 20 bases stayed unmatched. This CDR3 spans 20 amino acids. Germline values: CDR1 MNHEY, CDR2 SVGEGT. The CDR3 DNA reads TGTGCCAGCAGTACACGGACAAGCCGCCCGACTAGCGGGAGAGGAGATACGCAGTATTTT. This translates into CASSTRTSRPTSGRGDTQYF.

In its sample, this clone was seen a few times. V and J are TRBV2 and TRBJ1-2; 8 nucleotides align to TRBD1. The CDR3 has 16 residues. Germline CDR1 SNHLY, CDR2 FYNNEI. Trimming at V came to 7 bases and at J to 4 bases, leaving 14 bases not matched to a gene. CDR3 bases: TGTGCCAGCACCCGAAGGACAGGGTCGAAATTCTATGGCTACACCTTC. The encoded protein is CASTRRTGSKFYGYTF.

The chain couples TRBV18 to TRBJ2-3, with TRBD1 matching over 7 bases. The CDR3 is made up of 13 amino acids. Germline loops: CDR1 KGHSH, CDR2 LQKENI. Germline trimming cut 8 bases from V and 4 bases from J; bases unmatched to any gene: 6. The CDR3 region has the DNA TGTGCCAGCGCCGACAGGGCCCCAGATACGCAGTATTTT. It specifies CASADRAPDTQYF.

The CDR3 sequence is CASSPPTAFYGYTF. CDR3 in DNA: TGTGCCAGCTCACCACCGACAGCCTTCTATGGCTACACCTTC. The chain recombines TRBV18 with TRBJ1-2; the D gene is possibly TRBD1 (5 bases). Germline CDR1 is KGHSH and CDR2 is LQKENI. The CDR3 covers 14 residues. Trimming left V 0 bases short and J 4 bases short, with 9 bases between.

The V gene is TRBV6-5, the J gene TRBJ1-3; a possible D gene is TRBD1 (6 bases). The V end was cut by 7 bases, the J end by 7 bases, with 11 bases between. The CDR3 runs to 12 residues. The V gene's germline CDR1 is MNHEY and CDR2 SVGAGI. The CDR3 loop reads CASMTQGNTIYF. The CDR3 nucleotides read TGTGCCAGCATGACCCAGGGGAACACCATATATTTT.

The genes are TRBV28 and TRBJ1-5; TRBD1 aligns across 9 bases. Germline lookup yields CDR1 MDHEN and CDR2 SYDVKM. V was clipped by 6 bases and J by 7 bases; unmatched bases: 13. The CDR3 is 16 residues long. The CDR3, as DNA: TGTGCCAGCAGGCTCATCAAATCGGACAGGGGACAGCCCCAGCATTTT. Amino acids: CASRLIKSDRGQPQHF.

The chain joins TRBV9 to TRBJ2-5; the D gene is possibly TRBD1 (6 bases). Germline lookup yields CDR1 SGDLS and CDR2 YYNGEE. The CDR3 loop spans 15 amino acids. V gave up 0 bases and J gave up 2 bases, with 11 bases separating them. The chain's CDR3 is CASSVAPQGQETQYF. CDR3 in DNA: TGTGCCAGCAGCGTAGCCCCACAGGGACAAGAGACCCAGTACTTC.

The J gene is TRBJ2-7, the V gene TRBV7-8; 7 nucleotides align to TRBD1. Per germline, CDR1 SGHVS and CDR2 FQNEAQ. V shed 2 bases and J 2 bases; nucleotides not matched to a gene: 9. This CDR3 spans 16 amino acids. The CDR3 DNA sequence: TGTGCCAGCAGCTTATTCCCCACAGGGGAAACCTACGAGCAGTACTTC. Its protein is CASSLFPTGETYEQYF.